The clone carrying this TCR beta chain was seen more than once but under ten times. Its antigen is still unknown. Expressed TCRB transcripts were sequenced because the isolated RNA had all been reverse transcribed beforehand. Clones were sequenced by immunoSEQ multiplex PCR, and TCRdb holds only the in-frame ones, with some missing. The sample lists around 140,000 clones, roughly 10% occurring once. This entry is derived from a study of beta chain features in type 1 diabetes. Study-wide results and caveats: Although PCR might favor shorter templates, it would do so equally in patients and controls. Across all four CD4+ subsets, people with type 1 diabetes showed modestly shorter TCRB CDR3s. Junctions at VDJ sites from type 1 diabetes patients had fewer insertions and more deletions.

With V trimmed by 0 bases and J by 8 bases, 10 bases remained unmatched. Germline values: CDR1 LGHNA, CDR2 YNFKEQ. The CDR3 is made up of 17 amino acids. Sorting of CD4+ naive, central memory, regulatory and stem cell-like memory cells was performed via CD45RO/CCR7/CD25/CD127/CD95/CD27. The clonotype was recovered from a man younger than 40 with type 1 diabetes. Sequenced material: central memory CD4+ T cells from blood. The genes are TRBV4-2 and TRBJ2-1, with TRBD2 identical over 10 bases. CDR3 residues: CASSQDLQRGGLDEQFF. The CDR3 DNA is TGTGCCAGCAGCCAAGATCTGCAGCGGGGGGGCCTCGATGAGCAGTTCTTC.